This entry features one T cell receptor beta chain sequence. The data were obtained in a study of OX40 agonist ivuxolimab in advanced cancers. The table came from immunoSEQ multiplex PCR; TCRdb's copy has only in-frame clones and leaves some out. The data hold approximately 70,000 clones, with 80% to 95% observed a single time. J was trimmed by 8 bases and V by 4 bases; bases with no gene match: 10. The CDR3 runs to 15 residues. The specimen comprised CD4+ or CD8+ T cells sorted from blood, sampled in a trial of the OX40 agonist ivuxolimab. The receptor comes from an adult with an advanced solid tumor such as melanoma, head and neck, liver or kidney cancer. V usage is TRBV6-7 and J usage is TRBJ2-1, with 8 bases aligning to TRBD2. TRBV6-7 is labeled an ORF, and its function is uncertain. The CDR3 loop reads CASSFRAGAGDEQFF. In nucleotides, the CDR3 is TGTGCCAGCAGTTTCCGAGCGGGAGCGGGCGATGAGCAGTTCTTC.